This T cell receptor beta chain emerged from a study of blood T cell repertoires in COVID-19. Turning to the study itself: Samples came from the United States, Italy and Spain, spanning acute and convalescent COVID-19. PBMCs, B-cell-depleted T cells, or T cells provided the cDNA or gDNA that made up the material.

In the authors' workflow: Quantification of nucleated cells was approximated via reference gene primer amplification. Measured with immunoSEQ multiplex PCR; TCRdb has only the in-frame clones, and not every one. The V and J calls and clone size are taken from that table; D and trimming were inferred from the DNA. The repertoire holds some 60,000 clones, around 83% seen once, with around an eighth in the top ten. The CDR3 sequence is 14 residues long. The junction had 5 bases not matched to a gene; V was cut back by 7 bases and J by 4 bases. Germline CDR1 SNHLY, CDR2 FYNNEI. The sequencing sample was made of peripheral blood. The TCR was taken from a human donor in a cohort sampled during active COVID-19. The chain is built from TRBV2 and TRBJ2-2, with 8 bases fitting TRBD2. CDR3 sequence: CASKLAAGTGELFF. DNA for the CDR3: TGTGCCAGCAAACTAGCGGCGGGCACCGGGGAGCTGTTTTTT. The full variable domain, in which reference TRBV2 and TRBJ2-2 provide the parts outside the CDR3, is EPEVTQTPSHQVTQMGQEVILRCVPISNHLYFYWYRQILGQKVEFLVSFYNNEISEKSEIFDDQFSVERPDGSNFTLKIRSTKLEDSAMYFCASKLAAGTGELFFGEGSRLTVL.